The 27 T cell receptor beta chains below come from one sample, sequenced in a study of identical twins. TCRdb called the 5' RACE reads again in MiXCR, with one record for every CDR3 protein. The data hold roughly 750,000 distinct CDR3 sequences, with 21% observed a single time. The same sample was also studied in work on T cells expressing NK-cell markers.

The sequenced sample consisted of PBMCs. Receptors originate from a woman aged 18-29 years in good health.

This clonotype was detected ten times or more. This chain joins TRBV6-5 and TRBJ2-2; TRBD1 matches 7 bases. With 6 bases clipped from V and 9 bases from J, the junction kept 13 bases outside the gene matches. CDR3 length: 15 residues. CDR1 is MNHEY, CDR2 SVGAGI, per germline. CDR3 loop: CASSYRDSPPWELFF. The CDR3 DNA follows: TGTGCCAGCAGCTACCGGGACAGCCCACCATGGGAGCTGTTTTTT.

V gene TRBV20-1 combines with J gene TRBJ2-7; perhaps TRBD2 as D (6 bases). V was cut by 4 bases and J by 6 bases, with 19 bases left in between. The CDR3 sequence is 14 residues long. Per the germline V gene, CDR1 is DFQATT and CDR2 is SNEGSKA (reference sequence). CDR3 region: CSANGGAGLTEQYF. The CDR3 DNA reads as TGCAGTGCTAACGGCGGGGCGGGGCTGACCGAGCAGTACTTC.

The chain links TRBV3-1 to TRBJ2-5; weak D call: TRBD1 (5 bases). With 1 base removed from V and 5 bases from J, the gap between germline ends came to 8 bases. CDR1 LGHDT and CDR2 YNNKEL come from the germline V gene (reference sequence). The CDR3 length is 13 residues. Written as DNA, the CDR3 is TGTGCCAGCAGCCAAGCAGGGTTCGAGACCCAGTACTTC. Amino acids: CASSQAGFETQYF.

This clonotype has more than one count but fewer than ten. The chain recombines TRBV6-5 with TRBJ1-1, with D possibly being TRBD1 (5 bases). Trimming took 4 bases from V and 4 from J, leaving 16 bases between them. Germline loops: CDR1 MNHEY, CDR2 SVGAGI. This CDR3 contains 15 residues. The CDR3 DNA reads TGTGCCAGCAGTTCCACCACGACAGTTACCACTGAAGCTTTCTTT. Translation: CASSSTTTVTTEAFF.

This clonotype was detected a few times. This sequence joins TRBV13 and TRBJ2-7; TRBD2 agrees at 10 bases. Germline assignment: CDR1 PRHDT and CDR2 FYEKMQ (reference sequence). CDR3 length: 17 residues. V lost 0 bases, J lost 2 bases, and 7 bases stayed unmatched. The CDR3 sequence is CASSLGIAGGFTYEQYF. Written as DNA, the CDR3 is TGTGCCAGCAGCTTAGGGATAGCGGGGGGATTTACCTACGAGCAGTACTTC.

This clonotype is deemed medium-sized. The rearrangement uses TRBV6-1 and TRBJ2-6; D is unresolved. This CDR3 contains 15 residues. In germline, CDR1 is MNHNS, CDR2 SASEGT. Trimming shortened V by 1 base and J by 4 bases, and 8 bases separated the two germline ends. CDR3 in DNA: TGTGCCAGCAGTGAAGAGGGCGGCGGGGCCAACGTCCTGACTTTC. Translated, it gives CASSEEGGGANVLTF.

This clonotype showed up just a few times. This chain uses TRBV5-1 with TRBJ2-1, with D possibly being TRBD1 or TRBD2 (5 bases each). Per germline, CDR1 SGHRS and CDR2 YFSETQ. The CDR3 length is 15 residues. Trimming cost V 0 bases and J 6 bases, with 13 bases left between them. The CDR3 spells CASSLGGTGSNEQFF. The CDR3 region has the DNA TGCGCCAGCAGCTTGGGAGGGACGGGGAGCAATGAGCAGTTCTTC.

The gene calls are TRBV9 and TRBJ2-2; TRBD2 matches at 9 bases. The ends lost 0 bases at V and 6 bases at J; junction bases unmatched: 9. This CDR3 has 17 amino acids. CDR1 is SGDLS and CDR2 is YYNGEE in the germline V gene. The CDR3 sequence: CASSVASLAGRAGELFF. The CDR3 coding sequence is TGTGCCAGCAGCGTAGCCTCCCTAGCGGGAAGGGCCGGGGAGCTGTTTTTT. The full variable domain, rest sourced from reference TRBV9 and TRBJ2-2, is DSGVTQTPKHLITATGQRVTLRCSPRSGDLSVYWYQQSLDQGLQFLIQYYNGEERAKGNILERFSAQQFPDLHSELNLSSLELGDSALYFCASSVASLAGRAGELFFGEGSRLTVL.

The V call is TRBV30, the J call TRBJ2-1; a possible D gene is TRBD2 (6 bases). This CDR3 has 15 residues. The V gene's germline CDR1 is GTSNPN and CDR2 SVGIG (reference sequence). V was clipped by 2 bases and J by 12 bases, with 23 bases between them. The CDR3 nucleotides are TGTGCCTGGAGTCTCGGGCTAGCGAGGACTCTTGGGCAGTTCTTC. This codes for CAWSLGLARTLGQFF.

The sample holds a few counts of this clonotype. The gene calls are TRBV20-1 and TRBJ2-3; 10 nucleotides line up with TRBD2. This CDR3 has 17 amino acids. The junction had 14 bases not matched to a gene; V was cut back by 4 bases and J by 4 bases. Germline V gives CDR1 DFQATT, CDR2 SNEGSKA (reference sequence). The CDR3 DNA reads as TGCAGTGCTACCGATCCCATAGCGGGAGGAATGCCAGATACGCAGTATTTT. Protein sequence: CSATDPIAGGMPDTQYF.

This clonotype was seen a few times. This chain connects TRBV6-6 to TRBJ2-5; possible D gene TRBD2, 6 bases. Germline V gene data show CDR1 as MNHNY and CDR2 as SVGAGI (reference sequence). Trimming pared 7 bases from V and 4 bases from J, leaving 13 bases between. This CDR3 contains 13 residues. The CDR3 DNA is TGTGCCAGCACCCCGGGGGTAGGAGAGACCCAGTACTTC. Translating gives CASTPGVGETQYF.

The V gene is TRBV5-1, the J gene TRBJ2-1; 7 bases agree with TRBD2. The germline gives CDR1 SGHRS, CDR2 YFSETQ. V lost 4 bases and J lost 9; bases outside the gene matches: 4. There are 12 residues in the CDR3. CDR3 in amino acids: CASSRAGPEQFF. The CDR3 bases are TGCGCCAGCAGCCGAGCGGGGCCTGAGCAGTTCTTC.

This clonotype appeared many times. As DNA, the CDR3 is TGTGCCAGCAGCCTGGGACAGGGGGCTGAAAAACTGTTTTTT. Translation: CASSLGQGAEKLFF. This rearrangement joins TRBV11-2 to TRBJ1-4; 12 nucleotides match TRBD1. V trimming: 5 bases; J trimming: 7 bases; junction bases outside the gene matches: 2. This CDR3 contains 14 residues. Germline CDR1 and CDR2: SGHAT and FQNNGV.

This clonotype has ten or more counts. This chain links TRBV10-3 with TRBJ2-7, with no clear D. The V and J ends lost 11 bases and 0 bases respectively, with 17 bases between them. Germline values: CDR1 ENHRY, CDR2 SYGVKD. The CDR3 consists of 14 residues. DNA for the CDR3: TGTGCCCCCAACCCCCATAAAAGCTCCTACGAGCAGTACTTC. This sequence encodes CAPNPHKSSYEQYF.

This clonotype came up a few times. The V gene is TRBV5-1, the J gene TRBJ2-1, with TRBD2 identical over 8 bases. The CDR3 contains 15 residues. With V trimmed by 6 bases and J by 5 bases, 10 bases remained unmatched. The germline V gene encodes CDR1 SGHRS and CDR2 YFSETQ. The CDR3 reads CASTSLTSGHNEQFF. Written as DNA, the CDR3 is TGCGCCAGCACCTCCCTAACTAGCGGACACAATGAGCAGTTCTTC.

V gene TRBV12-3 or TRBV12-4 combines with J gene TRBJ2-1; D is undetermined. V was cut by 3 bases and J by 5 bases, with 11 bases left in between. The CDR3 spans 14 residues. In DNA form, the CDR3 reads TGTGCCAGCAGTTTTATGACTTTTAACAATGAGCAGTTCTTC. It encodes CASSFMTFNNEQFF.

In this sample, this clonotype turned up many times. V gene TRBV12-3 or TRBV12-4 combines with J gene TRBJ2-7; D unresolved. Trimming cost V 0 bases and J 6 bases, with 3 bases left between them. This CDR3 is built from 11 residues. The CDR3 spells CASSLAAEQYF. CDR3 in DNA: TGTGCCAGCAGTTTAGCCGCCGAGCAGTACTTC.

The table lists this clonotype with many counts. The chain is built from TRBV20-1 and TRBJ1-4; TRBD1 matches 7 bases. After removal of 5 bases from V and 5 bases from J, the junction contained 14 bases not matched to a gene. CDR1 is DFQATT, CDR2 SNEGSKA, per germline (reference sequence). This CDR3 spans 16 amino acids. DNA for the CDR3: TGCAGTGCTCTCGGAAACCGACAGGGTGGGAATGAAAAACTGTTTTTT. It specifies CSALGNRQGGNEKLFF.

This clonotype has just a few counts. The rearrangement uses TRBV7-9 and TRBJ2-3; D is ambiguous. The germline CDR1 and CDR2 sequences are SEHNR and FQNEAQ (reference sequence). The CDR3 contains 15 residues. V was pared by 0 bases and J by 3 bases, with 10 bases between. CDR3 sequence: CASSLARVVTDTQYF. The CDR3 coding sequence is TGTGCCAGCAGCTTAGCGCGAGTTGTTACAGATACGCAGTATTTT.

The rearrangement links TRBV29-1 to TRBJ2-5; no clear D. CDR3 length equals 13 residues. Deletions cut 3 bases from V and 5 bases from J, with 13 bases between. In germline, CDR1 is SQVTM, CDR2 ANQGSEA. The CDR3 DNA reads as TGCAGCGTTGAGGGCCCACCGATGGAGACCCAGTACTTC. Translating gives CSVEGPPMETQYF.

This clonotype has a handful of counts. In nucleotides, the CDR3 is TGTGCCAGCAGCTGGGGACACACTAGCGGTTGGTACGAGCAGTACTTC. Its protein is CASSWGHTSGWYEQYF. The chain combines TRBV7-9 with TRBJ2-7; 8 bases fit TRBD2. V lost 4 bases to trimming and J lost 4 bases; unmatched junction nucleotides: 12. The CDR3 has 16 residues. Per germline, CDR1 SEHNR and CDR2 FQNEAQ (reference sequence).

This clonotype occurred many times. V usage is TRBV5-1 and J usage is TRBJ2-7; the D is unclear. Trimming pared 6 bases from V and 3 bases from J, leaving 16 bases between. The CDR3 is made up of 14 amino acids. CDR1 SGHRS and CDR2 YFSETQ come from the germline V gene. Here the CDR3 reads CASTSDRLGYEQYF. CDR3 nucleotides: TGCGCCAGCACCTCGGACCGTCTTGGCTACGAGCAGTACTTC.

In this sample, this clonotype turned up many times. The CDR3 sequence is CASSLVQGASYEQYF. CDR3 bases: TGTGCCAGCAGCTTAGTCCAGGGGGCCTCCTACGAGCAGTACTTC. The gene calls are TRBV7-2 and TRBJ2-7; 8 bases align to TRBD1. The V gene's germline CDR1 is SGHTA and CDR2 FQGNSA. The V gene end was trimmed by 1 base and the J gene end by 0 bases; junction bases not matched to a gene: 2. The CDR3 covers 15 residues.

This clonotype has ten or more counts. V is TRBV20-1 and J is TRBJ2-3; 9 bases map to TRBD2. V shed 6 bases, J shed 2 bases, and the junction held 9 bases outside the gene matches. Germline V CDR1 and CDR2: DFQATT, SNEGSKA (reference sequence). The CDR3 extends over 15 amino acids. CDR3 DNA sequence: TGCAGTGCCGAGCCTACTAGCGGGTTCACAGATACGCAGTATTTT. It yields the protein CSAEPTSGFTDTQYF.

This clonotype was counted between two and nine times. The chain carries TRBV15 and TRBJ2-7; tentatively, D is TRBD2 (5 bases). Germline V gene data show CDR1 as LNHNV and CDR2 as YYDKDF (reference sequence). This CDR3 comprises 16 residues. With 0 bases removed from V and 5 bases from J, the gap between germline ends came to 17 bases. The CDR3 sequence: CATSRDYRDLDHEQYF. As DNA, the CDR3 is TGTGCCACCAGCAGAGATTACCGGGATTTGGACCACGAGCAGTACTTC.

This clonotype was detected once. CDR3 sequence (DNA): TGTGCCAGCAGTACAATCACAGCGGTCGGGCCTCAGAGCATGTACTTC. This encodes CASSTITAVGPQSMYF. The gene calls are TRBV27 and TRBJ2-7; the D gene is possibly TRBD2 (5 bases). Germline lookup yields CDR1 MNHEY and CDR2 SMNVEV (reference sequence). The CDR3 extends over 16 amino acids. Trimming removed 5 bases at V and 12 bases at J, with 29 bases between.

With respect to this clonotype: The junction departs from the called germline gene at one end, perhaps through a read error. V gene TRBV7-8 combines with J gene TRBJ1-1; D call uncertain. Germline assignment: CDR1 SGHVS and CDR2 FQNEAQ. The CDR3 length is 14 residues. Here the CDR3 DNA reads TGTGCCAGCAGCTTAAAATTGGGCGCCGAGAGGAAGGTCTTT. Encoded protein: CASSLKLGAERKVF.